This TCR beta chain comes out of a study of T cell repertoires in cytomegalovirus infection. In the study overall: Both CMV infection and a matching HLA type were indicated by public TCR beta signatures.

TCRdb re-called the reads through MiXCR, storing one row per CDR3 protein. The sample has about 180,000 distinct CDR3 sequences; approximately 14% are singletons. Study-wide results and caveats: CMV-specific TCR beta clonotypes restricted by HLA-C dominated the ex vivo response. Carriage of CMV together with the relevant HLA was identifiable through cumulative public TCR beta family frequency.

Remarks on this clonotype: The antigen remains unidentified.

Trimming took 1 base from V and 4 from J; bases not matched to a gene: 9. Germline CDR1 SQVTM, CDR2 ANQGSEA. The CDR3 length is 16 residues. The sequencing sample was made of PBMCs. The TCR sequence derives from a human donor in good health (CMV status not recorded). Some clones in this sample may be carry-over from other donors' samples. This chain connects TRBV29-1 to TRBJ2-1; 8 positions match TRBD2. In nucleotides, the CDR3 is TGCAGCGTTGAAGGTAATCGGCGGGAGGCTTACAATGAGCAGTTCTTC. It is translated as CSVEGNRREAYNEQFF.